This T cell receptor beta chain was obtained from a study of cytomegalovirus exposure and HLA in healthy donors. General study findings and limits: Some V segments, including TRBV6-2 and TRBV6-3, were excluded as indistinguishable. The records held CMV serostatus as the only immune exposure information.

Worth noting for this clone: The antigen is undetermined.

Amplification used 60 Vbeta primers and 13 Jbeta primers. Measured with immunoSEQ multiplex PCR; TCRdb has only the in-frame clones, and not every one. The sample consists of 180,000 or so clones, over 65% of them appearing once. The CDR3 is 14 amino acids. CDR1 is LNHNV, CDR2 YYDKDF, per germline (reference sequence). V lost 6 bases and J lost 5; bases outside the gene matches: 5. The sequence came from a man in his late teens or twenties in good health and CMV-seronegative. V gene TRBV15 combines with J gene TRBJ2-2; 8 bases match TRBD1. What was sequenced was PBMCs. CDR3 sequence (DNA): TGTGCCACCAGGCGACAGGGGAGTACCGGGGAGCTGTTTTTT. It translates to CATRRQGSTGELFF.